The 20 T cell receptor beta chains presented below share a single source sample, sequenced in a study of vaccination and CD4 T cells after COVID-19. For these receptors, no antigen is known. The Oncomine TCR Beta short-read assay was what sequenced the DNA obtained from cultured CD4+ T cells. MiXCR, applied by TCRdb to the PCR reads, yields one record per CDR3 protein. Here the sample spans more than 10,000 distinct CDR3 sequences, roughly two fifths being singletons. Treatment given: roughly 11-day PBMC culture with coronavirus spike peptide pools or control peptides (ViraFEST assay). Sequenced material: CD4+ T cells from blood, cultured in vitro, taken after SARS-CoV-2 vaccination. The receptors here all came from a human donor who had recovered from COVID-19.

This clonotype was detected a few times. The chain combines TRBV20-1 with TRBJ2-7; D is possibly TRBD1 (5 bases). The CDR3 has 14 amino acids. V was clipped by 5 bases and J by 0 bases, with 14 bases between them. Germline CDR1 DFQATT, CDR2 SNEGSKA (reference sequence). The CDR3 sequence: CSAEARASSYEQYF. In DNA form, the CDR3 reads TGCAGTGCTGAGGCCAGGGCCAGCTCCTACGAGCAGTACTTC.

The CDR3: CASSLNTGTISSPLHF. The CDR3 nucleotides are TGTGCCAGCAGTTTAAACACCGGGACAATAAGTTCACCCCTCCACTTT. This chain uses TRBV28 with TRBJ1-6; D possibly corresponds to TRBD1 (6 bases). Germline CDR1 and CDR2: MDHEN and SYDVKM. V was cut by 2 bases and J by 9 bases, with 17 bases left in between. The CDR3 length is 16 residues.

The V and J genes are TRBV6-2 or TRBV6-3 and TRBJ1-1, with D unresolved. V lost 6 bases and J 0 bases, leaving 8 bases between the germline ends. The CDR3 has 13 amino acids. Germline loops: CDR1 MNHEY, CDR2 SVGEGT. The CDR3 DNA is TGTGCCAGCAGGTACAGAGTGAACACTGAAGCTTTCTTT. It encodes CASRYRVNTEAFF.

This clonotype has more than one count but fewer than ten. The CDR3 sequence: CAIKKDTEAFF. In nucleotides, the CDR3 is TGTGCCATCAAGAAGGACACTGAAGCTTTCTTT. The genes are TRBV6-2 or TRBV6-3 and TRBJ1-1; unclear D gene. Trimming took off 10 bases at V and 3 bases at J, with 9 bases between the two ends. Germline CDR1 and CDR2: MNHEY and SVGEGT. This CDR3 has 11 amino acids.

The chain uses TRBV7-9 and TRBJ2-3; 8 bases fit TRBD1. CDR1 and CDR2 from the germline V gene are SEHNR and FQNEAQ (reference sequence). CDR3 length: 14 amino acids. Trimming cost V 5 bases and J 7 bases; bases outside gene matches: 8. Here the CDR3 reads CASSPTGDPYTQYF. The CDR3 coding sequence is TGTGCCAGCAGCCCGACAGGGGATCCGTATACGCAGTATTTT.

Only a few counts were recorded for this clonotype. The chain couples TRBV7-9 to TRBJ1-1; D is ambiguous. V lost 3 bases, J lost 4 bases, and 9 bases lay in between. Germline V gene data show CDR1 as SEHNR and CDR2 as FQNEAQ (reference sequence). The CDR3 consists of 13 residues. The CDR3 nucleotides are TGTGCCAGCAGCTTGGAGGAGAGCACTGAAGCTTTCTTT. Residues: CASSLEESTEAFF. Variable domain in full (rest from reference TRBV7-9 and TRBJ1-1): DTGVSQNPRHKITKRGQNVTFRCDPISEHNRLYWYRQTLGQGPEFLTYFQNEAQLEKSRLLSDRFSAERPKGSFSTLEIQRTEQGDSAMYLCASSLEESTEAFFGQGTRLTVV.

The CDR3 loop reads CSGAGAGELFF. In DNA form, the CDR3 reads TGCAGTGGAGCAGGGGCCGGGGAGCTGTTTTTT. The chain joins TRBV20-1 to TRBJ2-2; TRBD1 is a possible D gene (6 bases). The CDR3 spans 11 residues. V lost 7 bases and J 6 bases, leaving 9 bases between the germline ends. Germline CDR1 and CDR2: DFQATT and SNEGSKA (reference sequence).

CDR3 nucleotides: TGTGCCAGCAGCCGACAGGGGGGAGACACCGGGGAGCTGTTTTTT. It specifies CASSRQGGDTGELFF. The gene calls are TRBV7-3 and TRBJ2-2; TRBD1 aligns across 9 bases. The CDR3 spans 15 residues. Germline V gene sequence: CDR1 SGHTA, CDR2 FQGTGA. The trim removed 5 bases at V and 3 bases at J, leaving 4 bases unmatched.

A few counts support this clonotype. V gene TRBV11-2 combines with J gene TRBJ2-5; 7 bases are a match to TRBD2. The CDR3 totals 16 residues. The germline V gene encodes CDR1 SGHAT and CDR2 FQNNGV. V lost 5 bases, J lost 4 bases, and 13 bases stayed unmatched. CDR3 in DNA: TGTGCCAGCAGCCCCTGGGGGGACTATGTAGTAGAGACCCAGTACTTC. Its translation is CASSPWGDYVVETQYF.

The chain combines TRBV5-6 with TRBJ1-1; the match to TRBD1 covers 8 bases. The junction had 12 bases not matched to a gene; V was cut back by 2 bases and J by 0 bases. In germline, CDR1 is SGHDT, CDR2 YYEEEE. CDR3 length equals 18 residues. In DNA, the CDR3 is TGTGCCAGCAGCTTACGAAGGACAGGGCGGAACATGAACACTGAAGCTTTCTTT. Translated, it gives CASSLRRTGRNMNTEAFF.

J is TRBJ1-6 and V is TRBV30; the D gene is possibly TRBD1 (5 bases). In germline, CDR1 is GTSNPN, CDR2 SVGIG (reference sequence). This CDR3 is 14 amino acids long. V was shortened by 0 bases and J by 7 bases, with 10 bases between the two germline ends. The CDR3 nucleotides are TGTGCCTGGAGTGTTGGGACTGTGAATTCACCCCTCCACTTT. Its translation: CAWSVGTVNSPLHF.

The J gene is TRBJ2-1, the V gene TRBV7-9, with a tentative D call TRBD2 (5 bases). Germline values: CDR1 SEHNR, CDR2 FQNEAQ (reference sequence). Trimming removed 5 bases at V and 0 bases at J, with 11 bases between. The CDR3 extends over 15 amino acids. CDR3 bases: TGTGCCAGCAGCCAGAGCGGATACTCCTACAATGAGCAGTTCTTC. This gives the protein CASSQSGYSYNEQFF. Using reference TRBV7-9 and TRBJ2-1 for the parts outside the CDR3, the full variable domain is DTGVSQNPRHKITKRGQNVTFRCDPISEHNRLYWYRQTLGQGPEFLTYFQNEAQLEKSRLLSDRFSAERPKGSFSTLEIQRTEQGDSAMYLCASSQSGYSYNEQFFGPGTRLTVL.

This clonotype was seen just once. The chain has TRBV14 and TRBJ2-7; D uncertain. V dropped 1 base and J dropped 5 bases, with 12 bases sitting between them. CDR1 and CDR2 (germline): SGHDN, FVKESK. The CDR3 has 14 amino acids. In nucleotides, the CDR3 is TGTGCCAGCAGCCAAGGGCTGGCGTGGGACGAGCAGTACTTC. This encodes CASSQGLAWDEQYF. Drawing the rest from reference TRBV14 and TRBJ2-7, the complete variable domain is EAGVTQFPSHSVIEKGQTVTLRCDPISGHDNLYWYRRVMGKEIKFLLHFVKESKQDESGMPNNRFLAERTGGTYSTLKVQPAELEDSGVYFCASSQGLAWDEQYFGPGTRLTVT.

The chain couples TRBV7-9 to TRBJ2-7; TRBD2 agrees at 9 bases. The CDR3 loop spans 14 amino acids. The germline gives CDR1 SEHNR, CDR2 FQNEAQ (reference sequence). After removal of 5 bases from V and 5 bases from J, the junction contained 7 bases not matched to a gene. CDR3 in DNA: TGTGCCAGCAGCCGAGAGGCTAGCGGGGACGAGCAGTACTTC. Protein product: CASSREASGDEQYF.

The gene calls are TRBV7-9 and TRBJ2-1; weak D call: TRBD2 (6 bases). The V end was cut by 6 bases, the J end by 6 bases, with 15 bases between. CDR1 SEHNR and CDR2 FQNEAQ come from the germline V gene (reference sequence). The CDR3 runs to 14 residues. The CDR3: CASRGAGPFNEQFF. The DNA for the CDR3 is TGTGCCAGCAGGGGAGCGGGCCCCTTCAATGAGCAGTTCTTC.

J is TRBJ2-7 and V is TRBV7-9; D is possibly TRBD1 (6 bases). This CDR3 contains 13 residues. The V and J ends lost 5 bases and 5 bases respectively, with 13 bases between them. The germline V gene encodes CDR1 SEHNR and CDR2 FQNEAQ (reference sequence). Here the CDR3 reads CASSPTGDNEQYF. The CDR3 nucleotides are TGTGCCAGCAGCCCAACCGGGGACAACGAGCAGTACTTC.

The V and J genes are TRBV11-1 and TRBJ1-3, with a possible D match to TRBD1 (6 bases). This CDR3 comprises 16 residues. V was cut by 8 bases and J by 4 bases, with 21 bases left in between. Germline assignment: CDR1 SGHAT and CDR2 FQDESV (reference sequence). The CDR3: CASPWGHTLTGNTIYF. The DNA of the CDR3 is TGTGCCAGCCCCTGGGGACATACGTTGACCGGAAACACCATATATTTT.

This rearrangement joins TRBV7-8 to TRBJ2-2; 9 nucleotides line up with TRBD2. J was trimmed by 2 bases and V by 0 bases; bases with no gene match: 1. The length of the CDR3 is 16 residues. Germline-derived CDR1 and CDR2 are SGHVS and FQNEAQ. In nucleotides, the CDR3 is TGTGCCAGCAGCTTAGCTAGCGGGAGCAACACCGGGGAGCTGTTTTTT. Amino acid sequence: CASSLASGSNTGELFF.

The table lists this clonotype with a few counts. V usage is TRBV6-1 and J usage is TRBJ1-3; D is ambiguous. This CDR3 spans 15 amino acids. Trimming left V 4 bases short and J 2 bases short, with 12 bases between. CDR1 and CDR2 from the germline V gene are MNHNS and SASEGT. In DNA form, the CDR3 reads TGTGCCAGCAGTGGGTCCACCGGAGCTGGAAACACCATATATTTT. This sequence encodes CASSGSTGAGNTIYF.

The CDR3 DNA sequence: TGCAGCGTTGATGGGACTGGACTAACGAGCACCGGGGAGCTGTTTTTT. It translates to CSVDGTGLTSTGELFF. This chain uses TRBV29-1 with TRBJ2-2; a possible D gene is TRBD2 (6 bases). This CDR3 comprises 16 residues. Germline CDR1 and CDR2: SQVTM and ANQGSEA. V lost 3 bases and J lost 4, with 18 bases in between.